This TCR beta chain was identified in a study of blood T cells in healthy people across ages. Study-wide results and caveats: Among T cells, TCR beta diversity per million cells dropped roughly linearly as age rose.

This clonotype occurred many times. What it binds is unknown. Primers used in a second PCR of about 7 to 12 cycles were a sample-barcoded 5' primer and a J-beta primer mix. TCRdb re-called the 5' RACE reads through MiXCR, storing one row per CDR3 protein. The sample contains about 1.6 million distinct CDR3 sequences, about 35% of which appear only once. Donor samples were obtained from healthy Caucasian individuals from Russia, aged 6 to 90. Trimming stripped 1 base from V and 8 bases from J, with 12 bases between. Germline V CDR1 and CDR2: SEHNR, FQNEAQ (reference sequence). This CDR3 is built from 14 residues.

The chain links TRBV7-9 to TRBJ2-1; a possible D gene is TRBD2 (7 bases). Specimen: blood. This TCR was sampled from a woman aged 25 to 39 in good health. This CDR3 is CASSLGGGGDEQFF. The CDR3 DNA reads TGTGCCAGCAGCTTAGGGGGGGGCGGCGATGAGCAGTTCTTC.